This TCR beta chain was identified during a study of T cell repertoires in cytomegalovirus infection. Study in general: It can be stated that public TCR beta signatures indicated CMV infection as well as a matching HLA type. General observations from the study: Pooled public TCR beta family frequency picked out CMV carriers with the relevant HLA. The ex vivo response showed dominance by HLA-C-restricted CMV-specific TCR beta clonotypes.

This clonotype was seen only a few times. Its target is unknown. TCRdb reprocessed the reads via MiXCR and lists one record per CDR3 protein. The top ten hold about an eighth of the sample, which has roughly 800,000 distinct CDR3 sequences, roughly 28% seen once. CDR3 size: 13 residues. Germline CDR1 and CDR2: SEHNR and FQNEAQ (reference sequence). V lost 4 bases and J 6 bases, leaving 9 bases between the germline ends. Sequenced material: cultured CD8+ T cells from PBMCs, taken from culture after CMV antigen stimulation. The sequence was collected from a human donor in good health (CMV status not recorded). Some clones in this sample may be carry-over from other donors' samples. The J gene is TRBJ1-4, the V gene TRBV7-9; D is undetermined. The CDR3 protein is CASSSGRDEKLFF. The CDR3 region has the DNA TGTGCCAGCAGCTCTGGACGGGATGAAAAACTGTTTTTT.